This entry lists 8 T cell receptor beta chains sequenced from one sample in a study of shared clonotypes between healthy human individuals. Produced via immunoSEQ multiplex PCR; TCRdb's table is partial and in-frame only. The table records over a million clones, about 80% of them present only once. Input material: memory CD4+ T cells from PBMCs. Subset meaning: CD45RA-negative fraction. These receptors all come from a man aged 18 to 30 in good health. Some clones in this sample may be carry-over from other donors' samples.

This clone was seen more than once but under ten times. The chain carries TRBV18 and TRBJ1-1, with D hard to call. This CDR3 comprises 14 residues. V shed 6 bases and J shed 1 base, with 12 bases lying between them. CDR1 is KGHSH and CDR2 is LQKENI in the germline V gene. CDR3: CASSPVQQNTEAFF. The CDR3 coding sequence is TGTGCCAGCTCGCCCGTACAGCAGAACACTGAAGCTTTCTTT.

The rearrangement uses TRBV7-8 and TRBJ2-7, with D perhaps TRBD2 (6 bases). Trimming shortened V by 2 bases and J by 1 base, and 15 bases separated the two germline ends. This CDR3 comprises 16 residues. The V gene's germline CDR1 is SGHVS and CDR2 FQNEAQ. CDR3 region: CASSLWGEQGSYEQYF. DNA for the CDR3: TGTGCCAGCAGCTTATGGGGGGAGCAGGGATCCTACGAGCAGTACTTC. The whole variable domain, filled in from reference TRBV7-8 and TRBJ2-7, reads GAGVSQSPRYKVAKRGQDVALRCDPISGHVSLFWYQQALGQGPEFLTYFQNEAQLDKSGLPSDRFFAERPEGSVSTLKIQRTQQEDSAVYLCASSLWGEQGSYEQYFGPGTRLTVT.

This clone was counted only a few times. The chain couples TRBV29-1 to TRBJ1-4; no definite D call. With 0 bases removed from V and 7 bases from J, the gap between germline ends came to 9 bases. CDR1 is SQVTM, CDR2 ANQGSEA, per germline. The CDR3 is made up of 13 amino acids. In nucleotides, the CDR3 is TGCAGCGTTGAAGATTACGGGTCTGAAAAACTGTTTTTT. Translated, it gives CSVEDYGSEKLFF.

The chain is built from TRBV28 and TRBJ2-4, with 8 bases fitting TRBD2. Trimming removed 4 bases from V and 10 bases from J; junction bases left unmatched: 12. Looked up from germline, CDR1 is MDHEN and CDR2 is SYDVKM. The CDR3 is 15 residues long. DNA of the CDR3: TGTGCCAGCAGTTCACCCCGCCTAGCGGGTAGTATTCAGTACTTC. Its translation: CASSSPRLAGSIQYF.

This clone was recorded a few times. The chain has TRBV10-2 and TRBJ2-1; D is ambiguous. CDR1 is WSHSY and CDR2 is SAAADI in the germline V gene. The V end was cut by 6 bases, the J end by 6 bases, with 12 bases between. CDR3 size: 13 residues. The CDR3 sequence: CASSTGRGNEQFF. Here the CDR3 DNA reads TGCGCCAGCAGCACCGGAAGAGGCAATGAGCAGTTCTTC.

The CDR3 sequence: CASTHVTRDTGELFF. The DNA of the CDR3 is TGTGCCAGCACCCATGTGACTAGGGACACCGGGGAGCTGTTTTTT. V is TRBV7-9 and J is TRBJ2-2; weak D call: TRBD2 (6 bases). The V end lost 7 bases, the J end lost 3 bases, and 15 bases lay between the germline ends. The CDR3 is 15 amino acids. CDR1 and CDR2 (germline): SEHNR, FQNEAQ (reference sequence). Full variable domain (missing parts from reference TRBV7-9 and TRBJ2-2): DTGVSQNPRHKITKRGQNVTFRCDPISEHNRLYWYRQTLGQGPEFLTYFQNEAQLEKSRLLSDRFSAERPKGSFSTLEIQRTEQGDSAMYLCASTHVTRDTGELFFGEGSRLTVL.

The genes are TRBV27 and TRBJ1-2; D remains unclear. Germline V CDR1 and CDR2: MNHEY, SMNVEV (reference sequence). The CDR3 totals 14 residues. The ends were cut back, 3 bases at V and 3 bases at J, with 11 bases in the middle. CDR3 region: CASSFTPGDYGYTF. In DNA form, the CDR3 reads TGTGCCAGCAGTTTTACCCCGGGTGACTATGGCTACACCTTC.

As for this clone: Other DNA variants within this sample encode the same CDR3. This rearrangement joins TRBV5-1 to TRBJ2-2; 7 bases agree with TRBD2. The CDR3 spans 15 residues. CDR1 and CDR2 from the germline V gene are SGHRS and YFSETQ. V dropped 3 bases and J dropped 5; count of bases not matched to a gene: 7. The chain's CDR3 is CASSWGGSRTGELFF. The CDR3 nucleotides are TGCGCCAGCAGCTGGGGAGGGAGCCGGACCGGGGAGCTGTTTTTT.